This TCR beta chain was identified in a study of cytomegalovirus exposure and HLA in healthy donors. At the level of the study: The roughly 130 validation repertoires used the same platform as the approximately 700 first-cohort repertoires (as reported by a later analysis). Study-wide findings and caveats: The study recorded about 160 TCR beta chains that were cytomegalovirus-associated. It was found in a later analysis that first-cohort TCR clusters tended to co-occur in the 120 validation repertoires. Most TCRs appeared rarely, but some public TCRs recurred in many donors.

CDR3 length: 14 residues. Per the germline V gene, CDR1 is KGHSH and CDR2 is LQKENI. Trimming removed 3 bases from V and 4 bases from J; junction bases left unmatched: 6. Notes on this clone: Its antigen remains unidentified.

Generated by immunoSEQ multiplex PCR, the TCRdb table keeps only in-frame clones and is missing some. The table lists more than 110,000 clones, roughly 93% of them singletons. This chain connects TRBV18 to TRBJ2-7, with 7 bases fitting TRBD2. This TCR was sampled from a man between 18 and 29 years old in good health and CMV-seropositive. The specimen sequenced was PBMCs. CDR3 sequence (DNA): TGTGCCAGCTCACCCTCTACGGGGGGATACGAGCAGTACTTC. It encodes CASSPSTGGYEQYF.